A selection of T cell receptor beta chains follows, all from one sample in a study of cytomegalovirus exposure and HLA in healthy donors. Sequencing was performed with immunoSEQ multiplex PCR; in TCRdb, only in-frame clones are kept and a portion is missing. The sample has 150,000 to 200,000 clones; about 80% are singletons. Sequences were obtained from PBMCs. These TCRs come from a middle-aged woman in good health and CMV-seronegative. The CDR3 runs from the conserved cysteine through the conserved F or W. D genes are given only for firm matches. Only some rows state a clone size, as once, few, many or a class for expanded clones.

>.|TRBV7-2|13|.|TRBJ1-1
CASSRLGLGEAFF
TGTGCCAGCAGCCGCCTAGGCCTCGGAGAAGCTTTCTTT
>TRBD1|TRBV9|12|.|TRBJ1-2
CASSRGTVGYTF
TGTGCCAGCAGCCGTGGGACAGTAGGCTACACCTTC
>.|TRBV7-8|13|.|TRBJ2-1
CASSPYSTNEQFF
TGTGCCAGCAGCCCCTACAGTACCAATGAGCAGTTCTTC
>TRBD1|TRBV7-3|15|.|TRBJ2-1
CASSLTGGRWDEQFF
TGTGCCAGCAGCTTAACAGGGGGCCGGTGGGATGAGCAGTTCTTC
>TRBD2|TRBV10-2|13|.|TRBJ2-1
CASASGSRGEQFF
TGCGCCAGCGCTAGCGGGAGCCGCGGGGAGCAGTTCTTC
>TRBD1|TRBV4-2|21|.|TRBJ1-5
CASSQHFGTGRTTISNQPQHF
TGTGCCAGCAGCCAACACTTTGGGACAGGGAGAACGACGATCAGCAATCAGCCCCAGCATTTT
>.|TRBV25-1|14|.|TRBJ2-1
CASSERGNYNEQFF
TGTGCCAGCAGTGAAAGGGGAAACTACAATGAGCAGTTCTTC
>TRBD1|TRBV5-1|14|.|TRBJ1-5
CASRGQGDNQPQHF
TGCGCCAGCCGTGGACAGGGGGACAATCAGCCCCAGCATTTT
>.|TRBV7-2|14|.|TRBJ1-3
CASSQTGAGNTIYF
TGTGCCAGCAGCCAAACAGGAGCTGGAAACACCATATATTTT
>TRBD2|TRBV30|14|.|TRBJ2-1
CAWSSTSGYNEQFF
TGTGCCTGGAGTTCGACTAGCGGATACAATGAGCAGTTCTTC
>TRBD2|TRBV6-4|16|.|TRBJ2-1
CASSEEPAGAYNEQFF
TGTGCCAGCAGTGAGGAGCCAGCGGGAGCTTACAATGAGCAGTTCTTC
>.|TRBV27|15|once|TRBJ1-5
CASSLGWGKDQPQHF
TGTGCCAGCAGTTTAGGATGGGGCAAGGATCAGCCCCAGCATTTT
>.|TRBV6-1|14|.|TRBJ1-2
CASSERRAYGSYTF
TGTGCCAGCAGTGAAAGGCGGGCTTACGGAAGCTACACCTTC
>.|TRBV29-1|17|.|TRBJ2-3
CSVPILGGVGIGDTQYF
TGCAGCGTTCCCATTTTGGGGGGAGTTGGAATTGGAGATACGCAGTATTTT
>TRBD2|TRBV29-1|14|.|TRBJ2-7
CSVGPGGNSYEQYF
TGCAGCGTTGGACCGGGGGGGAACTCCTACGAGCAGTACTTC
>TRBD1|TRBV6-5|13|.|TRBJ1-2
CASSRDSNYGYTF
TGTGCCAGCAGCCGGGACAGTAACTATGGCTACACCTTC
>TRBD1|TRBV5-6|18|once|TRBJ1-2
CASSYSGTGAPWLFGYTF
TGTGCCAGCAGCTACTCCGGGACAGGAGCTCCTTGGCTCTTTGGCTACACCTTC
>.|TRBV19|14|.|TRBJ2-2
CASTTGRNTGELFF
TGTGCCAGTACAACTGGGAGGAACACCGGGGAGCTGTTTTTT
>TRBD1|TRBV11-1|13|.|TRBJ2-1
CASSPDRANEQFF
TGTGCCAGCAGTCCCGACAGGGCTAATGAGCAGTTCTTC
>TRBD1|TRBV7-9|12|.|TRBJ1-2
CSSSTGVYGYTF
TGTTCCAGCAGCACAGGGGTTTATGGCTACACCTTC
>TRBD2|TRBV12-5|13|.|TRBJ2-1
CASGPLAGPDKFF
TGTGCTAGTGGTCCCTTAGCGGGTCCAGATAAGTTCTTC
>.|TRBV5-1|14|few|TRBJ1-4
CASSGANEREKLFF
TGCGCCAGCAGCGGTGCCAACGAACGGGAAAAACTGTTTTTT
>TRBD2|TRBV30|15|few|TRBJ2-6
CAWSVAGTGANVLTF
TGTGCCTGGAGTGTAGCGGGAACTGGGGCCAACGTCCTGACTTTC
>.|TRBV5-1|19|.|TRBJ1-1
CASSKRVLGAASRDTEAFF
TGCGCCAGCAGTAAAAGGGTATTGGGGGCGGCGAGTCGGGACACTGAAGCTTTCTTT
>.|TRBV25-1|15|.|TRBJ1-1
CASTRGVASGTEAFF
TGTGCCAGCACCCGGGGGGTGGCTTCTGGCACTGAAGCTTTCTTT
>TRBD2|TRBV7-9|16|.|TRBJ2-2
CASSRMTSGSAGELFF
TGTGCCAGCAGCCGGATGACTAGCGGGAGTGCCGGGGAGCTGTTTTTT
>TRBD2|TRBV7-2|16|few|TRBJ2-3
CASSLGGGLAIDTQYF
TGTGCCAGCAGCTTAGGGGGAGGACTAGCGATAGATACGCAGTATTTT
>TRBD1|TRBV5-4|12|.|TRBJ2-3
CASSLDRGGQYF
TGTGCCAGCAGCTTAGACAGGGGTGGGCAGTATTTT
>TRBD2|TRBV10-3|15|.|TRBJ2-1
CAISEPTSGGNEQFF
TGTGCCATCAGTGAGCCGACTAGCGGGGGCAATGAGCAGTTCTTC
>.|TRBV13|15|.|TRBJ1-3
CASSFRSLSGNTIYF
TGTGCCAGCAGCTTCAGGTCCCTCTCTGGAAACACCATATATTTT
>TRBD1|TRBV7-9|16|.|TRBJ2-2
CASSPGTGASTGELFF
TGTGCCAGCAGCCCCGGGACAGGGGCGAGTACCGGGGAGCTGTTTTTT
>.|TRBV12-5|14|once|TRBJ2-5
CASGPGLVQETQYF
TGTGCTAGTGGTCCCGGACTCGTCCAAGAGACCCAGTACTTC
>.|TRBV2|11|few|TRBJ1-1
CASSGTVEAFF
TGTGCCAGCAGCGGAACAGTTGAAGCTTTCTTT
>.|TRBV1|17|.|TRBJ2-1
CTSSQLESQILRNEQFF
TGCACCAGCAGCCAATTAGAGAGTCAGATCTTGAGGAATGAGCAGTTCTTC
>TRBD1|TRBV27|16|.|TRBJ2-2
CASSFRQDRVTGELFF
TGTGCCAGCAGTTTCCGCCAGGACAGGGTAACCGGGGAGCTGTTTTTT
>TRBD1|TRBV30|13|few|TRBJ1-3
CAWKDRVGNTIYF
TGTGCCTGGAAGGACAGGGTCGGAAACACCATATATTTT
>TRBD2|TRBV11-3|15|.|TRBJ2-5
CASSFELAGVETQYF
TGTGCCAGCAGCTTTGAACTAGCGGGGGTTGAGACCCAGTACTTC
>.|TRBV2|16|.|TRBJ2-2
CASGQFMVWGTGELFF
TGTGCCAGCGGACAGTTCATGGTCTGGGGGACCGGGGAGCTGTTTTTT
>TRBD2|TRBV27|16|.|TRBJ2-1
CASSFQGLADYNEQFF
TGTGCCAGCAGTTTCCAGGGACTAGCGGACTACAATGAGCAGTTCTTC
>TRBD2|TRBV7-2|17|.|TRBJ2-1
CASSYGTSGRGYNEQFF
TGTGCCAGCAGCTATGGGACTAGCGGGAGGGGATACAATGAGCAGTTCTTC
>.|TRBV19|15|.|TRBJ1-4
CASRASAETNEKLFF
TGTGCCAGTAGGGCTTCCGCGGAAACTAATGAAAAACTGTTTTTT
>TRBD2|TRBV15|15|few|TRBJ2-1
CATSTQRGNYNEQFF
TGTGCCACCAGCACCCAGCGGGGGAATTACAATGAGCAGTTCTTC
>TRBD2|TRBV29-1|14|.|TRBJ2-7
CSVGSGRGSYEQYF
TGCAGCGTGGGTAGCGGGAGGGGCTCCTACGAGCAGTACTTC
>TRBD1|TRBV12-5|14|once|TRBJ1-1
CASGLGQGGTEAFF
TGTGCTAGTGGTTTGGGACAGGGAGGCACTGAAGCTTTCTTT
>TRBD1|TRBV2|14|.|TRBJ1-3
CASSEQGARNTIYF
TGTGCCAGCAGTGAACAGGGGGCGAGAAACACCATATATTTT
>TRBD2|TRBV30|15|.|TRBJ2-1
CAWSRSGDSYNEQFF
TGTGCCTGGAGTCGTAGCGGGGACTCCTACAATGAGCAGTTCTTC
>.|TRBV7-2|14|.|TRBJ1-5
CASSPGGGNQPQHF
TGTGCCAGCAGCCCTGGAGGCGGCAATCAGCCCCAGCATTTT
>TRBD1|TRBV4-1|14|.|TRBJ1-2
CASSQPGQGHGYTF
TGCGCCAGCAGCCAACCTGGACAGGGCCATGGCTACACCTTC
>.|TRBV4-3|15|.|TRBJ2-7
CASSQRAGSSYEQYF
TGCGCCAGCAGCCAGAGGGCGGGTAGCTCCTACGAGCAGTACTTC
>.|TRBV7-9|12|.|TRBJ2-3
CASSVSTDTQYF
TGTGCCAGCAGCGTTAGCACCGATACGCAGTATTTT
>.|TRBV7-9|14|.|TRBJ2-7
CASSAGPFSYEQYF
TGTGCCAGCAGCGCGGGACCCTTCTCCTACGAGCAGTACTTC
>.|TRBV18|15|.|TRBJ1-2
CASSPQGPANYGYTF
TGTGCCAGCTCACCACAGGGGCCGGCTAACTATGGCTACACCTTC
>.|TRBV2|11|few|TRBJ2-1
CASSTYNEQFF
TGTGCCAGCAGTACTTACAATGAGCAGTTCTTC
>.|TRBV4-1|16|.|TRBJ2-7
CASSPQHRAPLYEQYF
TGCGCCAGCAGCCCACAACACAGGGCTCCCCTCTACGAGCAGTACTTC